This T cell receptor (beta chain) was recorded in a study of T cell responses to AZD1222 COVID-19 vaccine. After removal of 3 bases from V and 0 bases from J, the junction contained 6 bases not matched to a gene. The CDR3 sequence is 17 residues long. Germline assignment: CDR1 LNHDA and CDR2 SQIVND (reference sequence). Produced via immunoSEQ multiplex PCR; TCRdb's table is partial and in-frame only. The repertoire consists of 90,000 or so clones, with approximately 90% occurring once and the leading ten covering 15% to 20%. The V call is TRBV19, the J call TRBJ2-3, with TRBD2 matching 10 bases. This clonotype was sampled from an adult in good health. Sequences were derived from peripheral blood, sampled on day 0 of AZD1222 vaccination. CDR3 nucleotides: TGTGCCAGTAGTATTCTTCGACTAGCGGGTAGCACAGATACGCAGTATTTT. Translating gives CASSILRLAGSTDTQYF.